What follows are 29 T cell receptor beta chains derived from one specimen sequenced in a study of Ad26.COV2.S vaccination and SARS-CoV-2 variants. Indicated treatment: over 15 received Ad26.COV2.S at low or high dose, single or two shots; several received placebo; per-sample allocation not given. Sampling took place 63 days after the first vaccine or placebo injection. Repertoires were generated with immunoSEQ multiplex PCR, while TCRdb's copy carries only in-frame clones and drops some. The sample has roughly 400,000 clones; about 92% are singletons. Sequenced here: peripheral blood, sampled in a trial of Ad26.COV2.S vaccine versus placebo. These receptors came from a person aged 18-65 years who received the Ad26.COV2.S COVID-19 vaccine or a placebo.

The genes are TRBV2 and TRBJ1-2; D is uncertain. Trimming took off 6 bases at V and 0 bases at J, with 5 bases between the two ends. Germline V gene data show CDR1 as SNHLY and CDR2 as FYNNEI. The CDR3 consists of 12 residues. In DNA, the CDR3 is TGTGCCAGCAGAGAATCTAACTATGGCTACACCTTC. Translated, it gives CASRESNYGYTF.

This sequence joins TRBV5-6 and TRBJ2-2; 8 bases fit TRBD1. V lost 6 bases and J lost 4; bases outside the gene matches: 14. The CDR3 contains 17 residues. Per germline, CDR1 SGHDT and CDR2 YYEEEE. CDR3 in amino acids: CASNPRGPGAGTGELFF. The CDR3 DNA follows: TGTGCCAGCAACCCCAGGGGGCCCGGGGCTGGCACCGGGGAGCTGTTTTTT. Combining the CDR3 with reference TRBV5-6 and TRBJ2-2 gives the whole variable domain DAGVTQSPTHLIKTRGQQVTLRCSPKSGHDTVSWYQQALGQGPQFIFQYYEEEERQRGNFPDRFSGHQFPNYSSELNVNALLLGDSALYLCASNPRGPGAGTGELFFGEGSRLTVL.

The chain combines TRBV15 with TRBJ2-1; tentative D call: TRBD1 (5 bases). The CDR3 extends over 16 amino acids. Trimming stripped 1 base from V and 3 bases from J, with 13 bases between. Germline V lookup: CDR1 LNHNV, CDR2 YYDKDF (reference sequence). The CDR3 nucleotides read TGTGCCACCAGCAGAGTCAGGACACTTTACTACAATGAGCAGTTCTTC. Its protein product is CATSRVRTLYYNEQFF. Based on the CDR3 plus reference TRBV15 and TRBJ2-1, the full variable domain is DAMVIQNPRYQVTQFGKPVTLSCSQTLNHNVMYWYQQKSSQAPKLLFHYYDKDFNNEADTPDNFQSRRPNTSFCFLDIRSPGLGDTAMYLCATSRVRTLYYNEQFFGPGTRLTVL.

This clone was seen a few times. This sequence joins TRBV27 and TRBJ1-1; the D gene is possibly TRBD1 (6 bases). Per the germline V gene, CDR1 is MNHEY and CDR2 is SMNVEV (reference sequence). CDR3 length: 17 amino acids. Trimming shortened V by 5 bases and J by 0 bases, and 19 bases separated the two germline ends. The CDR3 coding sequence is TGTGCCAGCAGTCCCTTGACAGGTTTTGACCTGAACACTGAAGCTTTCTTT. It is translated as CASSPLTGFDLNTEAFF.

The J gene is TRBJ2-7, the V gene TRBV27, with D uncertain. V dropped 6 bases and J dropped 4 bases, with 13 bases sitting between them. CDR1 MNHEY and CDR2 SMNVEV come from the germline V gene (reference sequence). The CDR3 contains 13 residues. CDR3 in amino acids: CASSPTVFYEQYF. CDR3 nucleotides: TGTGCCAGCAGCCCGACTGTTTTTTACGAGCAGTACTTC.

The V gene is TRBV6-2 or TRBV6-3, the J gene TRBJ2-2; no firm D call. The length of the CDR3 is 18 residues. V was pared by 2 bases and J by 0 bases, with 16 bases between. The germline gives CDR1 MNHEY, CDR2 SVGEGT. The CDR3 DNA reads TGTGCCAGCAGTTACGGGGTTCTCCGGGCCCCGAACACCGGGGAGCTGTTTTTT. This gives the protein CASSYGVLRAPNTGELFF.

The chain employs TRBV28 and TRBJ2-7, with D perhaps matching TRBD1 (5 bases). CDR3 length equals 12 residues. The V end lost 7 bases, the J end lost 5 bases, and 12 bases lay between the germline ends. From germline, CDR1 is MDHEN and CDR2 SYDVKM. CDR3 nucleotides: TGTGCCAGCAAAGGGGCTCTGGACGAGCAGTACTTC. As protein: CASKGALDEQYF.

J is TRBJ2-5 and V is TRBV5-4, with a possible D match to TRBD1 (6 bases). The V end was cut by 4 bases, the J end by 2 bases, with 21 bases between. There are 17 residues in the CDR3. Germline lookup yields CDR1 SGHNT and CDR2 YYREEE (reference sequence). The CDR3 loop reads CASSPQTGSPFQETQYF. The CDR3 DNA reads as TGTGCCAGCAGCCCTCAAACAGGGAGCCCCTTTCAAGAGACCCAGTACTTC. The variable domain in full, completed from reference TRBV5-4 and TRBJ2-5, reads ETGVTQSPTHLIKTRGQQVTLRCSSQSGHNTVSWYQQALGQGPQFIFQYYREEENGRGNFPPRFSGLQFPNYSSELNVNALELDDSALYLCASSPQTGSPFQETQYFGPGTRLLVL.

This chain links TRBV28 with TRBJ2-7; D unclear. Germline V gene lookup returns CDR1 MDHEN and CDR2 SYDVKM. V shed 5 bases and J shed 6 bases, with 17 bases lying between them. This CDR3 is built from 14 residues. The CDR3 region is CASSAPLWRSEQYF. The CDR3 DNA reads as TGTGCCAGCAGTGCCCCCCTTTGGCGTTCCGAGCAGTACTTC.

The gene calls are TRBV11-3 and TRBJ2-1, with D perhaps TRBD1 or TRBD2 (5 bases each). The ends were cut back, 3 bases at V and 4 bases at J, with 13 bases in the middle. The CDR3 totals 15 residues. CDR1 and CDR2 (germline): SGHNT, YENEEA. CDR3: CASSLGVRRYNEQFF. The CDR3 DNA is TGTGCCAGCAGCTTGGGGGTTAGACGATACAATGAGCAGTTCTTC.

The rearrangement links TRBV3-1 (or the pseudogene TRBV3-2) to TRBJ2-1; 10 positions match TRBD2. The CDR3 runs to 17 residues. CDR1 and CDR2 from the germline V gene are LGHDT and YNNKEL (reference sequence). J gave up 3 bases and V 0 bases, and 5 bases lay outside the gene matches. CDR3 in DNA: TGTGCCAGCAGCCAAGAACCGGGACTAGCGTTCTACAATGAGCAGTTCTTC. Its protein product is CASSQEPGLAFYNEQFF.

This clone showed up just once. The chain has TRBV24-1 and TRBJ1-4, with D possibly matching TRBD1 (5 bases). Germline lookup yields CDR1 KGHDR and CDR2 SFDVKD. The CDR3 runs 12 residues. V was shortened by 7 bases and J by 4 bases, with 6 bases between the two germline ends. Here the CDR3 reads CATSDSNEKLFF. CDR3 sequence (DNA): TGTGCCACCAGCGACAGTAATGAAAAACTGTTTTTT.

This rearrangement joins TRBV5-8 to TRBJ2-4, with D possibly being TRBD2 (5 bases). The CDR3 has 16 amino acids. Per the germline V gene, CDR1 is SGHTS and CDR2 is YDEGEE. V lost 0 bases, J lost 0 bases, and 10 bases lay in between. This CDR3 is CASSLGGLLAKNIQYF. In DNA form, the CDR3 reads TGTGCCAGCAGCTTGGGCGGGCTGCTAGCCAAAAACATTCAGTACTTC.

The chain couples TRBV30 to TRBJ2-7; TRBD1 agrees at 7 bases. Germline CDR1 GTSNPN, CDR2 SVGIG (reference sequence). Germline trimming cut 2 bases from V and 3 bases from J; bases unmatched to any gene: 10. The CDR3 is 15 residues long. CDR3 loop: CAWSQSPGQSYEQYF. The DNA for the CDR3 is TGTGCCTGGAGTCAGAGCCCGGGACAGAGCTACGAGCAGTACTTC.

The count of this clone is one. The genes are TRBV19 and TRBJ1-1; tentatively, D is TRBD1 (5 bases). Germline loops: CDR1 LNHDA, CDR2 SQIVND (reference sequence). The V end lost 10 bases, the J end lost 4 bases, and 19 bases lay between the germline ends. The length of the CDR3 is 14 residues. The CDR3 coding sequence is TGTGCCACCCATCCAGGTCGGAGGGGCACTGAAGCTTTCTTT. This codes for CATHPGRRGTEAFF.

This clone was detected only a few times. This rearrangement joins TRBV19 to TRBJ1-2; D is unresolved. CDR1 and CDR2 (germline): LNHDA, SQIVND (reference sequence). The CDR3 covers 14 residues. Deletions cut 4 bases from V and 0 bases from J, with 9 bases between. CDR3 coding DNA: TGTGCCAGTAGTAAAGACCGGTCTAACTATGGCTACACCTTC. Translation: CASSKDRSNYGYTF.

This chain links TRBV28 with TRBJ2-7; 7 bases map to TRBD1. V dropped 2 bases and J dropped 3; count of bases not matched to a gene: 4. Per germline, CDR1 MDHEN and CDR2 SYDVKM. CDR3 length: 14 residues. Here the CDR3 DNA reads TGTGCCAGCAGTTTAGCTCAGGGGGACTACGAGCAGTACTTC. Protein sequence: CASSLAQGDYEQYF.

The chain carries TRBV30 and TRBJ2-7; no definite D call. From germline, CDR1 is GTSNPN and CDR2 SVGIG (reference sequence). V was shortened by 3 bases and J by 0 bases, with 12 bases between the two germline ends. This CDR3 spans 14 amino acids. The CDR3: CAWRGTESSYEQYF. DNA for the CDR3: TGTGCCTGGAGAGGTACGGAGAGCTCCTACGAGCAGTACTTC.

CDR3 DNA sequence: TGTGCCAGCAGTCCACGGACAGGGACCTACTACGAGCAGTACTTC. It is translated as CASSPRTGTYYEQYF. V is TRBV28 and J is TRBJ2-7; 8 bases are shared with TRBD1. Germline lookup yields CDR1 MDHEN and CDR2 SYDVKM. The CDR3 is 15 amino acids. V lost 5 bases to trimming and J lost 3 bases; unmatched junction nucleotides: 9. Variable domain in full (rest from reference TRBV28 and TRBJ2-7): DVKVTQSSRYLVKRTGEKVFLECVQDMDHENMFWYRQDPGLGLRLIYFSYDVKMKEKGDIPEGYSVSREKKERFSLILESASTNQTSMYLCASSPRTGTYYEQYFGPGTRLTVT.

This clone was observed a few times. CDR3 protein: CASSQVAGGGNTIYF. In DNA form, the CDR3 reads TGCGCCAGCAGCCAAGTGGCAGGGGGTGGAAACACCATATATTTT. The V gene is TRBV4-1, the J gene TRBJ1-3; 7 positions match TRBD1. CDR3 length equals 15 residues. J gave up 3 bases and V 1 base, and 3 bases lay outside the gene matches. Germline V gene data show CDR1 as MGHRA and CDR2 as YSYEKL.

CDR3 residues: CAISESVQFGTYGYTF. CDR3 in DNA: TGTGCCATCAGTGAGTCCGTACAATTCGGGACCTATGGCTACACCTTC. This rearrangement joins TRBV10-3 to TRBJ1-2; D may be TRBD1 (5 bases). CDR3 length: 16 amino acids. The ends were cut back, 0 bases at V and 4 bases at J, with 15 bases in the middle. Germline V gene lookup returns CDR1 ENHRY and CDR2 SYGVKD.

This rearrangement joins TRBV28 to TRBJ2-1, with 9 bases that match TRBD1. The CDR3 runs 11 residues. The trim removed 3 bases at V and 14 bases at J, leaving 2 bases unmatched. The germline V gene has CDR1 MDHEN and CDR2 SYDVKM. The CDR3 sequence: CASSFGDREFF. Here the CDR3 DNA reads TGTGCCAGCAGTTTCGGGGACAGGGAGTTCTTC.

The CDR3 spells CAATPRGLMNTEAFF. Written as DNA, the CDR3 is TGTGCGGCTACTCCTCGGGGGCTCATGAACACTGAAGCTTTCTTT. The rearrangement joins TRBV7-9 to TRBJ1-1, with D possibly TRBD1 on 6 matching bases. The V gene's germline CDR1 is SEHNR and CDR2 FQNEAQ (reference sequence). The CDR3 totals 15 residues.

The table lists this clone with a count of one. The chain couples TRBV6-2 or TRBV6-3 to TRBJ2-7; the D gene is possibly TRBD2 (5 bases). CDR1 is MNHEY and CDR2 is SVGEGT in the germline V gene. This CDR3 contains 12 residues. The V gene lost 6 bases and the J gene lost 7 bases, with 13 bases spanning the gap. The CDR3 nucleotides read TGTGCCAGCAGCAAGGCCACGGGGGAGCAGTACTTC. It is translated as CASSKATGEQYF.

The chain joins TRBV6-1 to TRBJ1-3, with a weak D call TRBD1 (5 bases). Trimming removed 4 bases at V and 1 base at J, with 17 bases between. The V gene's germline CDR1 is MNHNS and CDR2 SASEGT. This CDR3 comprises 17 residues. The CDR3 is CASSVREGSLSGNTIYF. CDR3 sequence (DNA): TGTGCCAGCAGTGTCAGGGAGGGCTCTCTTTCTGGAAACACCATATATTTT.

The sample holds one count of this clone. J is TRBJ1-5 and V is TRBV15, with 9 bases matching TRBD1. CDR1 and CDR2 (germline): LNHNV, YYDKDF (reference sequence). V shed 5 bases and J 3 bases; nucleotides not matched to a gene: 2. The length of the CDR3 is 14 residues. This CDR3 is CATSGQGINQPQHF. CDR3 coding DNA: TGTGCCACCAGCGGACAGGGGATCAATCAGCCCCAGCATTTT.

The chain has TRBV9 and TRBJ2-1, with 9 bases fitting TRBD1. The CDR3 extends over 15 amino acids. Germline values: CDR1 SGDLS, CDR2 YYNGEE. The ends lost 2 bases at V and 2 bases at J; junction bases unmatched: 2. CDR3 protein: CASSVRQGAYNEQFF. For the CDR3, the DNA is TGTGCCAGCAGCGTTAGACAGGGGGCCTACAATGAGCAGTTCTTC. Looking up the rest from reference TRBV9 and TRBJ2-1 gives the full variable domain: DSGVTQTPKHLITATGQRVTLRCSPRSGDLSVYWYQQSLDQGLQFLIQYYNGEERAKGNILERFSAQQFPDLHSELNLSSLELGDSALYFCASSVRQGAYNEQFFGPGTRLTVL.

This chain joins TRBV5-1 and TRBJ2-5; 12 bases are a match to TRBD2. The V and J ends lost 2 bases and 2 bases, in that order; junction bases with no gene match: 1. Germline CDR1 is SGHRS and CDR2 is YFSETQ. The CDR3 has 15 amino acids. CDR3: CASSLLAGGQETQYF. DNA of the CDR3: TGCGCCAGCAGCTTACTAGCGGGGGGACAAGAGACCCAGTACTTC.

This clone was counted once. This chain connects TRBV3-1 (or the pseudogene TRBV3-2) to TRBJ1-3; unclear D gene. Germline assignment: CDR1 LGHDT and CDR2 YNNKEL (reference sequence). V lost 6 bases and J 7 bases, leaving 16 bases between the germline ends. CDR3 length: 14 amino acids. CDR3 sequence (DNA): TGTGCCAGCAGTCCCCGGGCAGGTTACAACACCATATATTTT. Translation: CASSPRAGYNTIYF.